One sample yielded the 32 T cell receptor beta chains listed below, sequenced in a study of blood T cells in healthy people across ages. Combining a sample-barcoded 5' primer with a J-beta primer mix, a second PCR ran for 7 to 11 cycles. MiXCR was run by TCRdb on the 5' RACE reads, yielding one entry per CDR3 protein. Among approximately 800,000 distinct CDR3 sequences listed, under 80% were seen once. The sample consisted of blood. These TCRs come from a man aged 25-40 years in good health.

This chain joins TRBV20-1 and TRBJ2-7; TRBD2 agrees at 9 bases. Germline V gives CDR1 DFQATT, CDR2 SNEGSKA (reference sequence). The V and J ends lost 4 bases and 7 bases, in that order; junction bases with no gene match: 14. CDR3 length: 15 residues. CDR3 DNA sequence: TGCAGTGCTACACTAGCGGGCAAAAGGGTTAGTGAGCAGTACTTC. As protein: CSATLAGKRVSEQYF.

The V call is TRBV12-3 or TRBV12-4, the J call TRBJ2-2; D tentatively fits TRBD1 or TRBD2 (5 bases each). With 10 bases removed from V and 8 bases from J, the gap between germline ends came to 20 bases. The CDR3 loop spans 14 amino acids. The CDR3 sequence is CANTMGPLSGELFF. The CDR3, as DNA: TGTGCCAACACGATGGGACCGCTATCTGGGGAGCTGTTTTTT.

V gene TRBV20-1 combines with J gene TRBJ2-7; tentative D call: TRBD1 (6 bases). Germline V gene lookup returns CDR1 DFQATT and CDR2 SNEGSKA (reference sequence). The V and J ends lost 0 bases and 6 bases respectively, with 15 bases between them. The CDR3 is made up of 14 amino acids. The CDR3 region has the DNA TGCAGTGCTAGAGATGCAGGGGTGTATCGCGAGCAGTACTTC. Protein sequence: CSARDAGVYREQYF.

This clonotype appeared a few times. The CDR3 DNA reads as TGTGCCAGCAGTTTATGGGCTAGCGGGGGCAATGAGCAGTTCTTC. Translated: CASSLWASGGNEQFF. The chain has TRBV12-3 or TRBV12-4 and TRBJ2-1; 10 bases agree with TRBD2. Trimming removed 2 bases from V and 6 bases from J; junction bases left unmatched: 4. CDR3 length: 15 residues.

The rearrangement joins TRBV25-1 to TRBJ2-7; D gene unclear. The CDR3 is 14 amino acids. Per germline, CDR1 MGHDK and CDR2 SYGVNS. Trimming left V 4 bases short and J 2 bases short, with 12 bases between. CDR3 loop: CASSVAILPYEQYF. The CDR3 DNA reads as TGTGCCAGCAGTGTAGCTATACTCCCCTACGAGCAGTACTTC.

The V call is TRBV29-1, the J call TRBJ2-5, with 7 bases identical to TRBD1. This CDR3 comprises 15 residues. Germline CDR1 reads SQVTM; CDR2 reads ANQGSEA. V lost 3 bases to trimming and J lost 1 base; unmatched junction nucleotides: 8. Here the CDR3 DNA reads TGCAGCGTTGAGGTTGACAGGGTAGGCCAAGAGACCCAGTACTTC. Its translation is CSVEVDRVGQETQYF.

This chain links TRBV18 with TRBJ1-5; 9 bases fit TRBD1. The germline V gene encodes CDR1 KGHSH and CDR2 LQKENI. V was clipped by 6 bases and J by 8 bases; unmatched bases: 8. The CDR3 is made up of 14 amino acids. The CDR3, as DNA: TGTGCCAGCTCGGATACAGGGGGCCGGGAGCCCCAGCATTTT. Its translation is CASSDTGGREPQHF.

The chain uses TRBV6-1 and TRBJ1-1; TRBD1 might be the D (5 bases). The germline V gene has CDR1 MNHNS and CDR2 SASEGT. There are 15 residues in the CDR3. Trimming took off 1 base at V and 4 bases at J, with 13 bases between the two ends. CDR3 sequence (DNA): TGTGCCAGCAGTGAAGAAGGGGCCTCCTTCACTGAAGCTTTCTTT. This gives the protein CASSEEGASFTEAFF.

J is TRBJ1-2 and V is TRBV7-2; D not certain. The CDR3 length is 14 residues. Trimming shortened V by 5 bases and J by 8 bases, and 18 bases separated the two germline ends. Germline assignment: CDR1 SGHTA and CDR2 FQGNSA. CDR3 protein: CASSQSDRPSGYTF. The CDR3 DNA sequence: TGTGCCAGCAGCCAATCGGACCGACCGTCGGGCTACACCTTC.

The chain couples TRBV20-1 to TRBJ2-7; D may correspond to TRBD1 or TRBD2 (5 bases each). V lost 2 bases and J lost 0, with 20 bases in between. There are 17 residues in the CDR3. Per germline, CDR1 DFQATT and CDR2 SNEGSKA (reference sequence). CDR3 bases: TGCAGTGCTAGACAAAACCGGGACCTTAAAGACTCCTACGAGCAGTACTTC. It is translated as CSARQNRDLKDSYEQYF.

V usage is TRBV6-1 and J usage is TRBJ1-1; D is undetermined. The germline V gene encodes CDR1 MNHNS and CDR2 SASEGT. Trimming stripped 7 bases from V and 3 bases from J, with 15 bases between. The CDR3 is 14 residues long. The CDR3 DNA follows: TGTGCCAGCATGGGTCCGGGGATGGACACTGAAGCTTTCTTT. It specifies CASMGPGMDTEAFF.

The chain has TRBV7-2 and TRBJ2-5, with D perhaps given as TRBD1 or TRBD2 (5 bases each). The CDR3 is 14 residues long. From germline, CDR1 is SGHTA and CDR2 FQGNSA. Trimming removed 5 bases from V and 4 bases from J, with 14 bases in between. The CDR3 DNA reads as TGTGCCAGCAGCCCCCCGGGGACGCGAGAGACCCAGTACTTC. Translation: CASSPPGTRETQYF.

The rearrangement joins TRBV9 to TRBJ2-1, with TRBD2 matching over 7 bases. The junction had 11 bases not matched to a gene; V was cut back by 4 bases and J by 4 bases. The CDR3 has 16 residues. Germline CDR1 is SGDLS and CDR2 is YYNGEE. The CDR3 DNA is TGTGCCAGCAGCCCCCGCGGGGGATCGGGATACAATGAGCAGTTCTTC. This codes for CASSPRGGSGYNEQFF.

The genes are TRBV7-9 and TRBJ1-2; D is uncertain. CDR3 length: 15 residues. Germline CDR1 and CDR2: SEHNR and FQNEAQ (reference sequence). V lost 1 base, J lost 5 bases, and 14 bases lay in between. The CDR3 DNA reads TGTGCCAGCAGCTTAGTCAGACCGCTGAATTATGGCTACACCTTC. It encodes CASSLVRPLNYGYTF.

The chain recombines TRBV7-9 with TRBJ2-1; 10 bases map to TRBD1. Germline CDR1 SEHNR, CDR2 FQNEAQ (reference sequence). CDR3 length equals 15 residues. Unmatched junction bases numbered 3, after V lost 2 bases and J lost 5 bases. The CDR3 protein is CASSLRQGADNEQFF. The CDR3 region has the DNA TGTGCCAGCAGCTTAAGACAGGGGGCTGACAATGAGCAGTTCTTC.

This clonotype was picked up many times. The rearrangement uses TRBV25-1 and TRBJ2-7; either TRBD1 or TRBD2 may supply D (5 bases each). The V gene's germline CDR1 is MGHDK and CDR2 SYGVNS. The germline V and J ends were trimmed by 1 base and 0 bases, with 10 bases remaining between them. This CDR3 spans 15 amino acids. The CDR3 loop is CASSESRGVSYEQYF. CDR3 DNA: TGTGCCAGCAGTGAATCGAGGGGAGTCTCCTACGAGCAGTACTTC.

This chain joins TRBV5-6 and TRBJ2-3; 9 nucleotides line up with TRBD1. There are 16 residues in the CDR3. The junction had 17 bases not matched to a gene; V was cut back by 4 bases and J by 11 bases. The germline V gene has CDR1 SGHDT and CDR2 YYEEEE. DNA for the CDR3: TGTGCCAGCAGCAGCGGGACAGGGAAGGGGGGTCGTATGCAGTATTTT. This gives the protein CASSSGTGKGGRMQYF.

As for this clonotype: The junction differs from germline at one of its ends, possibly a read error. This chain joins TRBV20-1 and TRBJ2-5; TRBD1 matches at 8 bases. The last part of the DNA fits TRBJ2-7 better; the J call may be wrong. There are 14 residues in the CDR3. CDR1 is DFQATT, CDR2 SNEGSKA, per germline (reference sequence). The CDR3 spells CSARDPGTGYEQYF. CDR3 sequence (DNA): TGCAGTGCCAGAGACCCCGGGACAGGCTACGAGCAGTACTTC.

In nucleotides, the CDR3 is TGTGCCAGCAGCTTAGAGGGGCTAGTCGAGCAGTACTTC. Amino acids: CASSLEGLVEQYF. The chain couples TRBV7-2 to TRBJ2-7, with a possible D match to TRBD1 (5 bases). Germline CDR1 and CDR2: SGHTA and FQGNSA. The V end was cut by 1 base, the J end by 6 bases, with 10 bases between. The length of the CDR3 is 13 residues. The whole variable domain, filled in from reference TRBV7-2 and TRBJ2-7, reads GAGVSQSPSNKVTEKGKDVELRCDPISGHTALYWYRQSLGQGLEFLIYFQGNSAPDKSGLPSDRFSAERTGGSVSTLTIQRTQQEDSAVYLCASSLEGLVEQYFGPGTRLTVT.

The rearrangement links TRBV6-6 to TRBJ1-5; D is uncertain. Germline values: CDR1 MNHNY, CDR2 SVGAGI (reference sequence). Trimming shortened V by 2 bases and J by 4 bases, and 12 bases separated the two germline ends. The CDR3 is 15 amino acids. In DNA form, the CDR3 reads TGTGCCAGCAGTTACCGGTTGGCAGGAAATCAGCCCCAGCATTTT. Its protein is CASSYRLAGNQPQHF.

The CDR3 sequence: CSATDRAQETQYF. In DNA, the CDR3 is TGCAGTGCCACCGACAGGGCTCAAGAGACCCAGTACTTC. This chain links TRBV20-1 with TRBJ2-5, with 7 bases identical to TRBD1. The CDR3 is 13 amino acids. Germline CDR1 reads DFQATT; CDR2 reads SNEGSKA (reference sequence). Trimming removed 6 bases from V and 2 bases from J; junction bases left unmatched: 6.

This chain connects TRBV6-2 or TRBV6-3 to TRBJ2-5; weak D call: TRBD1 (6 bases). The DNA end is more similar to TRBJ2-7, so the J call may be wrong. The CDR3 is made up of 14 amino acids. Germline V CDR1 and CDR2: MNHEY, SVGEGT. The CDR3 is CASSLDRPRNEQYF. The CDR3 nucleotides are TGTGCCAGCAGTCTCGACAGGCCGAGGAACGAGCAGTACTTC.

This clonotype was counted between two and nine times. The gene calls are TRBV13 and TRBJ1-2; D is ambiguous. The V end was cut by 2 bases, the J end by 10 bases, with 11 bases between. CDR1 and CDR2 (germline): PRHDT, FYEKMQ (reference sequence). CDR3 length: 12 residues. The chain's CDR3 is CASSLLPGPYTF. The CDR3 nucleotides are TGTGCCAGCAGCTTACTTCCCGGGCCCTACACCTTC. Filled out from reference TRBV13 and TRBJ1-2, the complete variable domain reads AAGVIQSPRHLIKEKRETATLKCYPIPRHDTVYWYQQGPGQDPQFLISFYEKMQSDKGSIPDRFSAQQFSDYHSELNMSSLELGDSALYFCASSLLPGPYTFGSGTRLTVV.

For the CDR3, the DNA is TGTGCCAGCAGCTTTCAGTCGCAGGGCCGGGGGGAGCTGTTTTTT. Amino acids: CASSFQSQGRGELFF. The chain has TRBV5-5 and TRBJ2-2; TRBD1 is a possible D gene (5 bases). The CDR3 has 15 residues. Germline loops: CDR1 SGHKS, CDR2 YYEKEE (reference sequence). The ends were cut back, 2 bases at V and 8 bases at J, with 16 bases in the middle.

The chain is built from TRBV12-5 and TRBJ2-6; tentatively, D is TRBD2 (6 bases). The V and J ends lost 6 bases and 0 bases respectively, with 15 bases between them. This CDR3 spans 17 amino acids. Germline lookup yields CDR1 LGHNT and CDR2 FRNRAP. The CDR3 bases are TGTGCTAGTGGCTCCGGGACTTCTTCCTCTGGGGCCAACGTCCTGACTTTC. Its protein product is CASGSGTSSSGANVLTF.

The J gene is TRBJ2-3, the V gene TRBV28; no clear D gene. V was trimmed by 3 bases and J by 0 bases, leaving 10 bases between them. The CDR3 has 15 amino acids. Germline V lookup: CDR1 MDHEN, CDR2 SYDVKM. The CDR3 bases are TGTGCCAGCAGTTTTGGAGATGCTAGCACAGATACGCAGTATTTT. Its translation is CASSFGDASTDTQYF.

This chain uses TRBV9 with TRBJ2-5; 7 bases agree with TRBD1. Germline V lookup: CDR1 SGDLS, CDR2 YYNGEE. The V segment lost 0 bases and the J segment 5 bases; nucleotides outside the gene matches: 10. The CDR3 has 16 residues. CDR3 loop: CASSVGQGVNSETQYF. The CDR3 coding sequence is TGTGCCAGCAGCGTAGGGCAGGGGGTTAACTCGGAGACCCAGTACTTC.

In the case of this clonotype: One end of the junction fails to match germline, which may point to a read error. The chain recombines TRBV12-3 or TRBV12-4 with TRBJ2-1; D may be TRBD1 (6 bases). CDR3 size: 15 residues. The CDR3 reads CASSPQGTTYNGQFF. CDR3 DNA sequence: TGTGCCAGCAGTCCCCAAGGGACAACCTACAATGGGCAGTTCTTC.

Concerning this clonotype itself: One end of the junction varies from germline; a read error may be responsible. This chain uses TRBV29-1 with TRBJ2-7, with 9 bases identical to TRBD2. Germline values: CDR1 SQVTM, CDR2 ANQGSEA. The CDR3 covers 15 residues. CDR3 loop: CSVETTGTSSYGQYF. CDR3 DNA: TGCAGCGTCGAAACGACCGGGACTAGCTCCTACGGGCAGTACTTC.

In DNA, the CDR3 is TGCGCCAGCAGCCCCGACTTGGGAGTCCAAGAGACCCAGTACTTC. Its protein is CASSPDLGVQETQYF. The rearrangement uses TRBV5-1 and TRBJ2-5; perhaps TRBD2 as D (5 bases). The CDR3 has 15 amino acids. Germline CDR1 SGHRS, CDR2 YFSETQ. V lost 4 bases and J lost 1, with 14 bases in between.

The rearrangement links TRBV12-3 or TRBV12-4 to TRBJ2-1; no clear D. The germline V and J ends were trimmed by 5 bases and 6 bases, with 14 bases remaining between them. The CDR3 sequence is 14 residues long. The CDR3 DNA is TGTGCCAGCAGTGCCCCTTCCAAGAGCAATGAGCAGTTCTTC. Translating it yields CASSAPSKSNEQFF.

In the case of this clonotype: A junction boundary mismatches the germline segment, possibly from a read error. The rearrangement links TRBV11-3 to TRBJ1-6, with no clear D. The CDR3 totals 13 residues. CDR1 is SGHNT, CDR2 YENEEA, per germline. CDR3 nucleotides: TGTGCCAGCAGCGTAGATCCGCGATCACCCCTCCACTTT. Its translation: CASSVDPRSPLHF.